These 32 T cell receptor beta chains share one sample of origin, sequenced in a study of blood T cell repertoires in COVID-19. Clones were sequenced by immunoSEQ multiplex PCR, and TCRdb holds only the in-frame ones, with some missing. The sample yields approximately 260,000 clones, around 81% seen once. The sequencing sample was made of PBMCs or T cells enriched from blood (not recorded which). All receptors come from a man aged 45-65 years who had recovered from COVID-19.

The chain couples TRBV11-1 to TRBJ1-2; tentative D call: TRBD1 (5 bases). V was clipped by 3 bases and J by 6 bases, with 17 bases between them. Germline V gives CDR1 SGHAT, CDR2 FQDESV (reference sequence). CDR3 size: 15 residues. CDR3 DNA sequence: TGTGCCAGCAGCTTTCAGGGTAACTCGATGGATGGCTACACCTTC. Protein: CASSFQGNSMDGYTF.

The V call is TRBV5-1, the J call TRBJ2-3, with 13 positions matching TRBD2. After removal of 4 bases from V and 0 bases from J, the junction contained 5 bases not matched to a gene. The CDR3 length is 17 residues. Germline V gives CDR1 SGHRS, CDR2 YFSETQ. Here the CDR3 reads CASSAGLAGSSTDTQYF. CDR3 coding DNA: TGCGCCAGCAGCGCGGGACTAGCGGGGTCTAGCACAGATACGCAGTATTTT. Based on the CDR3 plus reference TRBV5-1 and TRBJ2-3, the full variable domain is KAGVTQTPRYLIKTRGQQVTLSCSPISGHRSVSWYQQTPGQGLQFLFEYFSETQRNKGNFPGRFSGRQFSNSRSEMNVSTLELGDSALYLCASSAGLAGSSTDTQYFGPGTRLTVL.

The chain is built from TRBV19 and TRBJ1-2, with D hard to call. The CDR3 is made up of 13 amino acids. Germline loops: CDR1 LNHDA, CDR2 SQIVND (reference sequence). Deletions cut 6 bases from V and 8 bases from J, with 16 bases between. The CDR3 reads CASSHPRRSGYTF. CDR3 in DNA: TGTGCCAGTAGCCACCCGCGACGGAGCGGCTACACCTTC.

The rearrangement joins TRBV18 to TRBJ2-4, with TRBD2 matching over 14 bases. The germline gives CDR1 KGHSH, CDR2 LQKENI. V lost 3 bases to trimming and J lost 9 bases; unmatched junction nucleotides: 7. The CDR3 sequence is 16 residues long. CDR3 DNA sequence: TGTGCCAGCTCACCCCTGGGGACTAGCGGGAGAGGCATTCAGTACTTC. Translated, it gives CASSPLGTSGRGIQYF. Drawing the rest from reference TRBV18 and TRBJ2-4, the complete variable domain is NAGVMQNPRHLVRRRGQEARLRCSPMKGHSHVYWYRQLPEEGLKFMVYLQKENIIDESGMPKERFSAEFPKEGPSILRIQQVVRGDSAAYFCASSPLGTSGRGIQYFGAGTRLSVL.

Here the CDR3 DNA reads TGTGCCAGCAGCTCAATAGCGGGAGGACTCACAGATACGCAGTATTTT. Its translation is CASSSIAGGLTDTQYF. The chain employs TRBV11-1 and TRBJ2-3; TRBD2 agrees at 10 bases. This CDR3 comprises 16 residues. J lost 2 bases, V lost 4 bases, and 6 bases had no gene match. Germline V gene data show CDR1 as SGHAT and CDR2 as FQDESV (reference sequence). The whole variable domain, remainder taken from reference TRBV11-1 and TRBJ2-3, is EAEVAQSPRYKITEKSQAVAFWCDPISGHATLYWYRQILGQGPELLVQFQDESVVDDSQLPKDRFSAERLKGVDSTLKIQPAELGDSAMYLCASSSIAGGLTDTQYFGPGTRLTVL.

The CDR3 sequence is CASSLVLAGGRYEQYF. For the CDR3, the DNA is TGTGCCAGCAGCTTGGTGCTAGCGGGGGGGAGGTACGAGCAGTACTTC. This chain uses TRBV5-6 with TRBJ2-7; TRBD2 agrees at 12 bases. This CDR3 has 16 residues. Germline V gene sequence: CDR1 SGHDT, CDR2 YYEEEE. Trimming at V came to 0 bases and at J to 4 bases, leaving 5 bases not matched to a gene. The full variable domain, completed using reference TRBV5-6 and TRBJ2-7, is DAGVTQSPTHLIKTRGQQVTLRCSPKSGHDTVSWYQQALGQGPQFIFQYYEEEERQRGNFPDRFSGHQFPNYSSELNVNALLLGDSALYLCASSLVLAGGRYEQYFGPGTRLTVT.

The rearrangement joins TRBV5-4 to TRBJ2-3; perhaps TRBD2 as D (6 bases). Trimming removed 6 bases from V and 1 base from J, with 12 bases in between. Germline CDR1 is SGHNT and CDR2 is YYREEE (reference sequence). The CDR3 contains 14 residues. CDR3 loop: CASMRGQGTDTQYF. CDR3 coding DNA: TGTGCCAGCATGCGGGGTCAGGGCACAGATACGCAGTATTTT.

The rearrangement uses TRBV7-3 and TRBJ1-6; 7 bases align to TRBD1. Germline trimming cut 3 bases from V and 7 bases from J; bases unmatched to any gene: 3. CDR1 and CDR2 (germline): SGHTA, FQGTGA. The CDR3 is 14 residues long. In DNA, the CDR3 is TGTGCCAGCAGCTTGGGACAGAAAAATTCACCCCTCCACTTT. Amino acids: CASSLGQKNSPLHF. The whole variable domain, filled in from reference TRBV7-3 and TRBJ1-6, reads GAGVSQTPSNKVTEKGKYVELRCDPISGHTALYWYRQSLGQGPEFLIYFQGTGAADDSGLPNDRFFAVRPEGSVSTLKIQRTERGDSAVYLCASSLGQKNSPLHFGNGTRLTVT.

The chain uses TRBV6-5 and TRBJ2-1; D is unresolved. This CDR3 contains 14 residues. Between the trimmed V and J ends, which lost 2 bases and 0 bases, there was a span of 5 bases. Germline V lookup: CDR1 MNHEY, CDR2 SVGAGI. The CDR3 sequence is CASSYRSSYNEQFF. CDR3 DNA: TGTGCCAGCAGTTACCGGTCCTCCTACAATGAGCAGTTCTTC.

This sequence joins TRBV5-1 and TRBJ1-1; D may be TRBD1 (5 bases). The V gene lost 5 bases and the J gene lost 6 bases, with 14 bases spanning the gap. This CDR3 contains 13 residues. Per the germline V gene, CDR1 is SGHRS and CDR2 is YFSETQ. CDR3 coding DNA: TGCGCCAGCAGTCATAGACAGCCGTCTGAAGCTTTCTTT. Its translation: CASSHRQPSEAFF.

The chain combines TRBV19 with TRBJ2-4; 7 bases map to TRBD2. After removal of 7 bases from V and 2 bases from J, the junction contained 8 bases not matched to a gene. Germline lookup yields CDR1 LNHDA and CDR2 SQIVND (reference sequence). The length of the CDR3 is 15 residues. The chain's CDR3 is CASTTPGTTKNIQYF. In DNA, the CDR3 is TGTGCCAGTACCACCCCCGGGACTACCAAAAACATTCAGTACTTC.

This clone occurred once. This chain links TRBV6-1 with TRBJ1-2; possibly TRBD1 for D (5 bases). This CDR3 contains 13 residues. Germline V gives CDR1 MNHNS, CDR2 SASEGT. V was clipped by 3 bases and J by 4 bases, with 9 bases between them. For the CDR3, the DNA is TGTGCCAGCAGTGATGACAGAATCTATGGCTACACCTTC. This translates into CASSDDRIYGYTF.

The V and J genes are TRBV5-1 and TRBJ2-1; possible D gene TRBD2, 6 bases. Germline values: CDR1 SGHRS, CDR2 YFSETQ. Trimming cost V 4 bases and J 0 bases, with 17 bases left between them. This CDR3 contains 17 residues. CDR3 sequence reads: CASSLFGAGSSYNEQFF. In DNA, the CDR3 is TGCGCCAGCAGCCTCTTTGGAGCGGGCAGCTCCTACAATGAGCAGTTCTTC.

The J gene is TRBJ1-6, the V gene TRBV5-1; TRBD1 agrees at 8 bases. This CDR3 has 16 amino acids. J gave up 10 bases and V 0 bases, and 9 bases lay outside the gene matches. Looked up from germline, CDR1 is SGHRS and CDR2 is YFSETQ. CDR3 sequence (DNA): TGCGCCAGCAGCTTGGATGGACAGGGCAGTCGATCACCCCTCCACTTT. Protein: CASSLDGQGSRSPLHF.

V and J are TRBV11-3 and TRBJ1-6; the D gene is possibly TRBD1 (5 bases). CDR1 is SGHNT, CDR2 YENEEA, per germline. Trimming left V 1 base short and J 7 bases short, with 11 bases between. The CDR3 totals 15 residues. The CDR3 bases are TGTGCCAGCAGCTTAGGGGGCCTAACGAATTCACCCCTCCACTTT. This sequence encodes CASSLGGLTNSPLHF.

This clone appeared a single time. The gene calls are TRBV4-1 and TRBJ2-1, with 9 bases aligning to TRBD2. The junction had 6 bases not matched to a gene; V was cut back by 1 base and J by 2 bases. Germline V gene data show CDR1 as MGHRA and CDR2 as YSYEKL. This CDR3 is built from 17 residues. CDR3 DNA: TGCGCCAGCAGCCAAGGACTAGCGGAGTCCCCCTACAATGAGCAGTTCTTC. Translated: CASSQGLAESPYNEQFF.

The genes are TRBV6-5 and TRBJ2-3, with D hard to call. Trimming cost V 4 bases and J 2 bases, with 10 bases left between them. The CDR3 sequence is 14 residues long. Germline CDR1 and CDR2: MNHEY and SVGAGI. The CDR3 region has the DNA TGTGCCAGCAGTTTGACGGAGTCCACAGATACGCAGTATTTT. This translates into CASSLTESTDTQYF.

The chain has TRBV9 and TRBJ2-2; D remains ambiguous. Trimming removed 4 bases from V and 1 base from J, with 8 bases in between. The CDR3 runs 14 residues. CDR1 is SGDLS, CDR2 YYNGEE, per germline. DNA for the CDR3: TGTGCCAGCAGCCCACAGAGGAACACCGGGGAGCTGTTTTTT. Translated: CASSPQRNTGELFF. The full variable domain, completed using reference TRBV9 and TRBJ2-2, is DSGVTQTPKHLITATGQRVTLRCSPRSGDLSVYWYQQSLDQGLQFLIQYYNGEERAKGNILERFSAQQFPDLHSELNLSSLELGDSALYFCASSPQRNTGELFFGEGSRLTVL.

This chain links TRBV6-5 with TRBJ2-3, with D possibly matching TRBD1 (5 bases). Trimming removed 5 bases at V and 6 bases at J, with 12 bases between. Per germline, CDR1 MNHEY and CDR2 SVGAGI. The CDR3 totals 13 residues. CDR3 sequence: CASSQTPGDTQYF. The CDR3 bases are TGTGCCAGCAGTCAAACGCCAGGGGATACGCAGTATTTT.

This chain connects TRBV7-9 to TRBJ1-2; 9 nucleotides match TRBD1. This CDR3 has 15 residues. CDR1 is SEHNR and CDR2 is FQNEAQ in the germline V gene (reference sequence). Trimming took 4 bases from V and 6 from J; bases not matched to a gene: 9. This CDR3 reads CASSSPPGQGDGYTF. CDR3 nucleotide sequence: TGTGCCAGCAGCTCCCCCCCGGGACAGGGAGATGGCTACACCTTC.

The chain couples TRBV12-5 to TRBJ2-7, with 16 nucleotides matching TRBD2. Trimming cost V 6 bases and J 5 bases; bases outside gene matches: 7. The germline V gene encodes CDR1 LGHNT and CDR2 FRNRAP. The CDR3 has 16 residues. CDR3 bases: TGTGCTAGTGGCTACGGGACTAGCGGGGGGGCCCACGAGCAGTACTTC. This codes for CASGYGTSGGAHEQYF.

The J gene is TRBJ2-1, the V gene TRBV5-4; 13 bases fit TRBD2. The CDR3 is 15 amino acids. Trimming cost V 2 bases and J 6 bases; bases outside gene matches: 2. CDR1 and CDR2 from the germline V gene are SGHNT and YYREEE (reference sequence). CDR3 protein: CASSFTSGGVNEQFF. The DNA for the CDR3 is TGTGCCAGCAGCTTCACTAGCGGGGGGGTCAATGAGCAGTTCTTC.

This clone has more than one count but fewer than ten. The V gene is TRBV5-1, the J gene TRBJ2-5; the match to TRBD1 covers 7 bases. Germline V gene data show CDR1 as SGHRS and CDR2 as YFSETQ. The CDR3 runs to 14 residues. V was pared by 6 bases and J by 1 base, with 6 bases of the junction left unmatched. The CDR3 region is CASTDRAGQETQYF. Written as DNA, the CDR3 is TGCGCCAGCACAGACAGGGCTGGCCAAGAGACCCAGTACTTC.

V and J are TRBV7-2 and TRBJ1-3; no definite D call. V lost 7 bases, J lost 0 bases, and 10 bases lay in between. The germline gives CDR1 SGHTA, CDR2 FQGNSA. CDR3 size: 14 residues. CDR3 residues: CASTLGSSGNTIYF. The CDR3 nucleotides are TGTGCCAGCACCCTGGGGAGCTCTGGAAACACCATATATTTT.

The table lists this clone with a few counts. This sequence joins TRBV5-1 and TRBJ2-3; 7 bases agree with TRBD1. Losses at the gene ends were 4 bases for V and 5 bases for J; bases not matched to a gene: 10. The CDR3 extends over 15 amino acids. Germline V gene lookup returns CDR1 SGHRS and CDR2 YFSETQ. The CDR3 region is CASSLRTGRGDTQYF. Here the CDR3 DNA reads TGCGCCAGCAGCCTAAGGACAGGCCGTGGAGATACGCAGTATTTT. Full variable domain (rest looked up from reference TRBV5-1 and TRBJ2-3): KAGVTQTPRYLIKTRGQQVTLSCSPISGHRSVSWYQQTPGQGLQFLFEYFSETQRNKGNFPGRFSGRQFSNSRSEMNVSTLELGDSALYLCASSLRTGRGDTQYFGPGTRLTVL.

This CDR3 is CASSTQRTGNGYTF. CDR3 bases: TGTGCCAGCAGCACACAGAGGACAGGGAATGGCTACACCTTC. V gene TRBV3-1 (or the pseudogene TRBV3-2) combines with J gene TRBJ1-2; 8 bases align to TRBD1. CDR3 length: 14 amino acids. After removal of 5 bases from V and 6 bases from J, the junction contained 8 bases not matched to a gene. CDR1 LGHDT and CDR2 YNNKEL come from the germline V gene (reference sequence).

This clone was seen a single time. J is TRBJ1-5 and V is TRBV5-4; D gene uncertain. CDR1 is SGHNT and CDR2 is YYREEE in the germline V gene (reference sequence). Trimming stripped 0 bases from V and 9 bases from J, with 10 bases between. This CDR3 spans 13 amino acids. In DNA form, the CDR3 reads TGTGCCAGCAGCTTGGAATCCGGTCCGCCCCAGCATTTT. It is translated as CASSLESGPPQHF.

The chain carries TRBV5-4 and TRBJ2-7, with TRBD1 matching over 12 bases. The CDR3 is made up of 15 amino acids. Trimming took 2 bases from V and 4 from J; bases not matched to a gene: 4. Per the germline V gene, CDR1 is SGHNT and CDR2 is YYREEE (reference sequence). In DNA, the CDR3 is TGTGCCAGCAGCTTAAGGGACAGGGGGCGGTACGAGCAGTACTTC. It codes for CASSLRDRGRYEQYF.

The chain recombines TRBV5-6 with TRBJ2-7; D not resolved. CDR1 is SGHDT and CDR2 is YYEEEE in the germline V gene. This CDR3 has 14 amino acids. Trimming left V 4 bases short and J 3 bases short, with 14 bases between. The CDR3: CASSRRVSNYEQYF. CDR3 coding DNA: TGTGCCAGCAGCCGCCGGGTCTCCAACTACGAGCAGTACTTC.

This clone was seen once. V is TRBV18 and J is TRBJ2-1; 14 bases are shared with TRBD2. CDR1 KGHSH and CDR2 LQKENI come from the germline V gene. V dropped 3 bases and J dropped 3; count of bases not matched to a gene: 4. CDR3 size: 17 residues. The CDR3 DNA reads TGTGCCAGCTCACCCGGACTAGCGGGGGGCGACTACAATGAGCAGTTCTTC. It specifies CASSPGLAGGDYNEQFF.

This clone was counted at least ten times. The rearrangement uses TRBV4-2 and TRBJ2-7, with 11 bases matching TRBD2. V lost 4 bases and J lost 4; bases outside the gene matches: 6. Per germline, CDR1 LGHNA and CDR2 YNFKEQ. There are 15 residues in the CDR3. In DNA, the CDR3 is TGTGCCAGCAGCCCTGTAGCGGGAGGGCCTTACGAGCAGTACTTC. It yields the protein CASSPVAGGPYEQYF.

The CDR3 region has the DNA TGTGCCAGCAGCCCCTACCGGGACAGGGTCGGGAAAAACACTGAAGCTTTCTTT. Protein product: CASSPYRDRVGKNTEAFF. V gene TRBV7-2 combines with J gene TRBJ1-1; TRBD1 agrees at 9 bases. CDR1 SGHTA and CDR2 FQGNSA come from the germline V gene. The CDR3 runs to 18 residues. The J segment lost 2 bases and the V segment lost 5 bases, leaving 15 bases of the junction unmatched.